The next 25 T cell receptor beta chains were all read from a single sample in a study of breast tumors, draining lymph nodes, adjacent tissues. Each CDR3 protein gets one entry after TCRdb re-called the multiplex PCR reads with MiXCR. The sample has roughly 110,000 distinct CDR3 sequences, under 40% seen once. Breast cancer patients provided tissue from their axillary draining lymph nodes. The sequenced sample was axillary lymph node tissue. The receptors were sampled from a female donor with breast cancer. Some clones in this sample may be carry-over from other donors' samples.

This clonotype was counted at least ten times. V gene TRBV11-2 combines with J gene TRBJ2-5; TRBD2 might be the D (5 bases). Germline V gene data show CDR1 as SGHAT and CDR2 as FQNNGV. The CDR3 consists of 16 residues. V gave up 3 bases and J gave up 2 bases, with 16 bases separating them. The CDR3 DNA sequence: TGTGCCAGCAGCTTCAACACAGCGCCGGGGCAAGAGACCCAGTACTTC. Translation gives CASSFNTAPGQETQYF.

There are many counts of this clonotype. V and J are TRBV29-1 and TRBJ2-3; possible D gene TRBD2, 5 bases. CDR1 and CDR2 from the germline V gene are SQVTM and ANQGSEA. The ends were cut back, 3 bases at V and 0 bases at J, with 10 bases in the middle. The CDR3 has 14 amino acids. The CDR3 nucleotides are TGCAGCGTTGAGACTATTTTGAGCACAGATACGCAGTATTTT. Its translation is CSVETILSTDTQYF.

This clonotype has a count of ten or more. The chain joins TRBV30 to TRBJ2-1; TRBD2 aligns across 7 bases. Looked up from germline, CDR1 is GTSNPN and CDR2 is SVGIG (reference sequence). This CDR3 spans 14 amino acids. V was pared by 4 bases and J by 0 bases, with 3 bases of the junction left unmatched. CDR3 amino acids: CAWTGGSSYNEQFF. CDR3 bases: TGTGCCTGGACTGGCGGGAGCTCCTACAATGAGCAGTTCTTC.

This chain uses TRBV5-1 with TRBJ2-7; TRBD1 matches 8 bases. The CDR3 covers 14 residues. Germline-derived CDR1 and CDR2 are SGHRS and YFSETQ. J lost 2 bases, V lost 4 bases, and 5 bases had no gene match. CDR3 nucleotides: TGCGCCAGCAGCAGAGGGACAGGAGCCTACGAGCAGTACTTC. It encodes CASSRGTGAYEQYF. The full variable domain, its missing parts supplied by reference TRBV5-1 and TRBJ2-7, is KAGVTQTPRYLIKTRGQQVTLSCSPISGHRSVSWYQQTPGQGLQFLFEYFSETQRNKGNFPGRFSGRQFSNSRSEMNVSTLELGDSALYLCASSRGTGAYEQYFGPGTRLTVT.

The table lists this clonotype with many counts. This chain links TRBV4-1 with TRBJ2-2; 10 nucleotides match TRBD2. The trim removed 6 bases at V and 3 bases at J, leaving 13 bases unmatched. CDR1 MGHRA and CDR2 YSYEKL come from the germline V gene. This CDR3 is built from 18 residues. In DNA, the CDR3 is TGCGCCAGCAGGCGAGGGGCTAGCGGGGGTTACTACACCGGGGAGCTGTTTTTT. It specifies CASRRGASGGYYTGELFF.

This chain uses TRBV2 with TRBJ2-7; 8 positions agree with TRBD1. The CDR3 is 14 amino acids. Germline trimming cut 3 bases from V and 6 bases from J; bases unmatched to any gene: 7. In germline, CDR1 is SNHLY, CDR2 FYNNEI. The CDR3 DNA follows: TGTGCCAGCAGTGAGGGGACAGGTATCAGCGAGCAGTACTTC. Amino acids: CASSEGTGISEQYF. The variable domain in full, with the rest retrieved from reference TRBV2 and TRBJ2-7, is EPEVTQTPSHQVTQMGQEVILRCVPISNHLYFYWYRQILGQKVEFLVSFYNNEISEKSEIFDDQFSVERPDGSNFTLKIRSTKLEDSAMYFCASSEGTGISEQYFGPGTRLTVT.

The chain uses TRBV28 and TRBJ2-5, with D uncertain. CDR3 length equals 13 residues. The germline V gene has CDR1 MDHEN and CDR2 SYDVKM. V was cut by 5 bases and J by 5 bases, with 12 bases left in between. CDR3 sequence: CASSLDGEETQYF. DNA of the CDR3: TGTGCCAGCAGTCTAGACGGAGAGGAGACCCAGTACTTC.

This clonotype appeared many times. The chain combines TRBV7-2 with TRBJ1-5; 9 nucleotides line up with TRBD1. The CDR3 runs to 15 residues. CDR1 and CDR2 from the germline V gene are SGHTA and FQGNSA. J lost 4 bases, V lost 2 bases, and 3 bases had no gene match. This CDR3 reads CASSLLTGGNQPQHF. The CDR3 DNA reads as TGTGCCAGCAGCTTATTGACAGGGGGAAATCAGCCCCAGCATTTT. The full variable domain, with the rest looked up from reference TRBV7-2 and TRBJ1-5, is GAGVSQSPSNKVTEKGKDVELRCDPISGHTALYWYRQSLGQGLEFLIYFQGNSAPDKSGLPSDRFSAERTGGSVSTLTIQRTQQEDSAVYLCASSLLTGGNQPQHFGDGTRLSIL.

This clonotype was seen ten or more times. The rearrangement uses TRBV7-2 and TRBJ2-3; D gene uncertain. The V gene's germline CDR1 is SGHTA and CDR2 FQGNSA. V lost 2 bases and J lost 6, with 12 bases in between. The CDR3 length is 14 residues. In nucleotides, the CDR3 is TGTGCCAGCAGCTTAATCGTTTCCCTTGATACGCAGTATTTT. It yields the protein CASSLIVSLDTQYF.

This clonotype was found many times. The CDR3 here is CSVDLRDSGSGNTIYF. The CDR3 DNA sequence: TGCAGCGTTGATTTGCGGGACAGCGGATCTGGAAACACCATATATTTT. The rearrangement uses TRBV29-1 and TRBJ1-3, with 7 bases identical to TRBD1. CDR3 length equals 16 residues. The germline V gene has CDR1 SQVTM and CDR2 ANQGSEA. After removal of 3 bases from V and 1 base from J, the junction contained 9 bases not matched to a gene.

The CDR3 DNA sequence: TGCAGTGCCGCGGGACTAGCGGGGGGGTTTGTAGGCCATGAGCAGTTCTTC. This translates into CSAAGLAGGFVGHEQFF. The rearrangement links TRBV20-1 to TRBJ2-1; TRBD2 aligns across 16 bases. With 6 bases clipped from V and 8 bases from J, the junction kept 13 bases outside the gene matches. Germline CDR1 is DFQATT and CDR2 is SNEGSKA (reference sequence). This CDR3 comprises 17 residues.

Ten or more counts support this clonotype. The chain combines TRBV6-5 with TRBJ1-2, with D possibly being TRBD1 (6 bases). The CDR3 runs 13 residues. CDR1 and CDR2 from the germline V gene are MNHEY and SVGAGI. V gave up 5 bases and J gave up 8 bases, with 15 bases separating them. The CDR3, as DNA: TGTGCCAGCAGTCACGGTGAAGGGGGGGGCTACACCTTC. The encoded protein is CASSHGEGGGYTF.

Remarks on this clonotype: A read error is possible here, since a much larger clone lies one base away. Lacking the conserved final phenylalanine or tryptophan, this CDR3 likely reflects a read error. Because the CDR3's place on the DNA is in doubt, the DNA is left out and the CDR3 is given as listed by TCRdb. CDR3 protein: CASRWSGTHYEQSL. The chain recombines TRBV14 with TRBJ2-7; the table names TRBD1, a call not compared with the DNA. Germline CDR1 reads SGHDN; CDR2 reads FVKESK. A total of 14 residues make up the CDR3, ends included.

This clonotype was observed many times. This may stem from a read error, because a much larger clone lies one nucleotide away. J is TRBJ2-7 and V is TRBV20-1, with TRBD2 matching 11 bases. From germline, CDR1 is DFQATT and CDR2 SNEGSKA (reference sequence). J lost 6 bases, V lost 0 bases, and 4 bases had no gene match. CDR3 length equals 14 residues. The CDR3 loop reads CSARDTSGSAEQYF. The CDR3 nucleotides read TGCAGTGCTAGAGACACTAGCGGGAGCGCCGAGCAGTACTTC.

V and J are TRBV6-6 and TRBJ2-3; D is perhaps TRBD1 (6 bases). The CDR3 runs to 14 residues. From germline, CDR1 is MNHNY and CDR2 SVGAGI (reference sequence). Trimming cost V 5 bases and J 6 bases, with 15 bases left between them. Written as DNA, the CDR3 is TGTGCCAGCAGTCCTCAGGGGATTGCGGATACGCAGTATTTT. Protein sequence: CASSPQGIADTQYF.

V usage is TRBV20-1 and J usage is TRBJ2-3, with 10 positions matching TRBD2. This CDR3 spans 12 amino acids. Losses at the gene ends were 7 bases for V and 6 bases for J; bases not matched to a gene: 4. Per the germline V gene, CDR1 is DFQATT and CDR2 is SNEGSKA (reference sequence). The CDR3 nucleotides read TGCAGTGGGACTAGCGGAGCGGATACGCAGTATTTT. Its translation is CSGTSGADTQYF.

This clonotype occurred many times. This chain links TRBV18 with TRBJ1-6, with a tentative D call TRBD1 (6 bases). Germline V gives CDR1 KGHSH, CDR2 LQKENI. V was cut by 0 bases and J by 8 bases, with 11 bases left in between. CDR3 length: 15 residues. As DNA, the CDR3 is TGTGCCAGCTCACCACCCCCACAGGGCGATTCACCCCTCCACTTT. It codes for CASSPPPQGDSPLHF.

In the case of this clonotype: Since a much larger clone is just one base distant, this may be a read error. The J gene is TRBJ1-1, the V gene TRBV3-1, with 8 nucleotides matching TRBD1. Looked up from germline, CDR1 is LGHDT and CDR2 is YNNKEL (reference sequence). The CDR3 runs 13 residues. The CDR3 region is CASSRTGSTEALF. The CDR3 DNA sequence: TGTGCCAGCAGCCGGACAGGGAGCACTGAAGCTCTCTTT.

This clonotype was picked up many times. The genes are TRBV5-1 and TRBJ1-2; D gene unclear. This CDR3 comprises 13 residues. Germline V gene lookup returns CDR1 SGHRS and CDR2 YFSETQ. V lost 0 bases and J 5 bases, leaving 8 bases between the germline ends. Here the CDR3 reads CASSLEAGYGYTF. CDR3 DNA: TGCGCCAGCAGCTTGGAGGCCGGGTATGGCTACACCTTC.

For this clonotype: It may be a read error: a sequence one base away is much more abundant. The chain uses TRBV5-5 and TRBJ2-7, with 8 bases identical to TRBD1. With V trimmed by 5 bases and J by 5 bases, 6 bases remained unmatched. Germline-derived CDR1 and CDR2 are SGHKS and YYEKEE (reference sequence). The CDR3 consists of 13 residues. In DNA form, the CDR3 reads TGTGCCAGCAGAAAGGACAGGGCGAACGAGCAGTACTTC. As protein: CASRKDRANEQYF.

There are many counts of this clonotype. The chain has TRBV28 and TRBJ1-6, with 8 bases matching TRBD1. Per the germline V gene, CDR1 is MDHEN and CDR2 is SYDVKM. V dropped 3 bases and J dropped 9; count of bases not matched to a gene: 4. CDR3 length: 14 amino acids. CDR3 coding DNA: TGTGCCAGCAGTTTGGGACAGGCGAGTTCACCCCTCCACTTT. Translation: CASSLGQASSPLHF.

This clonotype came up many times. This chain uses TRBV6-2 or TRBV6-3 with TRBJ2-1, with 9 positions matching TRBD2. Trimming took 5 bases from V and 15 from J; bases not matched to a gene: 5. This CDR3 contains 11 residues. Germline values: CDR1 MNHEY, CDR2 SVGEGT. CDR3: CASSIGLARFF. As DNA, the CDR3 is TGTGCCAGCAGTATTGGACTAGCGCGGTTCTTC.

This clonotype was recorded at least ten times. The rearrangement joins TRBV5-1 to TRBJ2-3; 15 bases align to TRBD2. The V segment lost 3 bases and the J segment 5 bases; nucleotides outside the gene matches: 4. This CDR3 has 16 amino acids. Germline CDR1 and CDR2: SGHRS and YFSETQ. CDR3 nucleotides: TGCGCCAGCAGCTCCGGGACTAGCGGGAGGCAAGATACGCAGTATTTT. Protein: CASSSGTSGRQDTQYF.

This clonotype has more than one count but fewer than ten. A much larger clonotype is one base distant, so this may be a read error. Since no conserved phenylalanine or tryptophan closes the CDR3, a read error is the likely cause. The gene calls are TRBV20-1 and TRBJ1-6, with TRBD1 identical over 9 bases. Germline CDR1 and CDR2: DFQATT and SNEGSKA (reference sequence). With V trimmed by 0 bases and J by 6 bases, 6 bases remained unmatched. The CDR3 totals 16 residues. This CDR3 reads CSAREGQGGSNSPLHS. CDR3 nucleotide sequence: TGCAGTGCTAGAGAGGGACAGGGAGGTTCTAATTCACCCCTCCACTCT.

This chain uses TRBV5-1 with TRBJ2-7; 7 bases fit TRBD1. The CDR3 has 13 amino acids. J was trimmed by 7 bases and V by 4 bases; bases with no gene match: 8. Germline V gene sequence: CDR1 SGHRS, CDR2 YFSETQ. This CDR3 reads CASSGEGAWEQYF. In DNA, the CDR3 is TGCGCCAGCAGCGGAGAGGGGGCGTGGGAGCAGTACTTC.